These 9 T cell receptor beta chains originate from one sample sequenced in a study of control samples from healthy donors and cancer patients. Only in-frame clones appear in the TCRdb table, and some are missing; sequencing was by immunoSEQ multiplex PCR. The table has 150,000 to 200,000 clones, around 90% seen once. The sample taken for sequencing was blood. These receptors were obtained from a woman in her twenties or thirties in good health.

This chain links TRBV10-3 with TRBJ1-3; tentative D call: TRBD1 (6 bases). CDR3 length equals 19 residues. Trimming removed 0 bases from V and 0 bases from J, with 18 bases in between. Germline V gene data show CDR1 as ENHRY and CDR2 as SYGVKD. The CDR3 nucleotides are TGTGCCATCAGTGAGTCGTCGCAGGGGCCAAGCAGCTCTGGAAACACCATATATTTT. Its protein product is CAISESSQGPSSSGNTIYF.

This chain uses TRBV5-8 with TRBJ1-2; perhaps TRBD1 as D (6 bases). The germline CDR1 and CDR2 sequences are SGHTS and YDEGEE. V was shortened by 1 base and J by 7 bases, with 14 bases between the two germline ends. CDR3 size: 14 residues. CDR3: CASSLPGHDGGYTF. The CDR3 DNA reads TGTGCCAGCAGCTTGCCGGGACACGACGGTGGCTACACCTTC.

The chain links TRBV27 to TRBJ2-7, with D maybe TRBD2 (5 bases). From germline, CDR1 is MNHEY and CDR2 SMNVEV (reference sequence). V was cut by 11 bases and J by 7 bases, with 18 bases left in between. The CDR3 is 12 amino acids. Here the CDR3 reads CAARVGPREQYV. CDR3 coding DNA: TGTGCCGCGCGGGTAGGTCCTCGGGAGCAGTACGTC.

V is TRBV15 and J is TRBJ2-5, with D possibly matching TRBD1 (7 bases). The germline CDR1 and CDR2 sequences are LNHNV and YYDKDF (reference sequence). The CDR3 loop spans 16 amino acids. V lost 0 bases, J lost 0 bases, and 11 bases lay in between. The chain's CDR3 is CATSRDRGTDQETQYF. The CDR3 bases are TGTGCCACCAGCAGAGATCGCGGGACAGACCAAGAGACCCAGTACTTC.

This clone came up a few times. The rearrangement links TRBV10-1 to TRBJ2-7; perhaps TRBD1 as D (6 bases). Trimming cost V 10 bases and J 3 bases, with 16 bases left between them. CDR3 length: 13 amino acids. Per the germline V gene, CDR1 is WNHNN and CDR2 is SYGVQD (reference sequence). The CDR3 region is CANSTGLFYEQYF. CDR3 DNA: TGCGCCAATTCGACAGGACTTTTCTACGAGCAGTACTTC.

The sample holds a few counts of this clone. The V call is TRBV27, the J call TRBJ2-7, with TRBD1 matching 11 bases. The CDR3 is 15 residues long. CDR1 is MNHEY and CDR2 is SMNVEV in the germline V gene (reference sequence). The V segment lost 2 bases and the J segment 4 bases; nucleotides outside the gene matches: 4. CDR3: CASSLGQGAMYEQYF. In DNA, the CDR3 is TGTGCCAGCAGTTTAGGACAGGGGGCGATGTACGAGCAGTACTTC.

This chain's CDR3 is CASSEGQAETQYF. The CDR3 coding sequence is TGTGCCAGCAGCGAGGGCCAAGCTGAGACCCAGTACTTC. The chain couples TRBV9 to TRBJ2-5; D not certain. V dropped 3 bases and J dropped 5 bases, with 11 bases sitting between them. The germline gives CDR1 SGDLS, CDR2 YYNGEE. This CDR3 spans 13 amino acids.

The CDR3, as DNA: TGTGCAACCATATCCTTAACCGGCGAGCAGTACTTC. It specifies CATISLTGEQYF. The chain recombines TRBV10-3 with TRBJ2-7; D ambiguous. CDR1 is ENHRY and CDR2 is SYGVKD in the germline V gene. This CDR3 comprises 12 residues.

In this sample, this clone turned up once. The chain uses TRBV5-6 and TRBJ1-1; D remains ambiguous. Per the germline V gene, CDR1 is SGHDT and CDR2 is YYEEEE. The CDR3 runs 12 residues. V was shortened by 5 bases and J by 6 bases, with 11 bases between the two germline ends. CDR3 in DNA: TGTGCCAGCAGTCGCCTGGGAGCTGAAGCTTTCTTT. Translation gives CASSRLGAEAFF. Full variable domain (rest looked up from reference TRBV5-6 and TRBJ1-1): DAGVTQSPTHLIKTRGQQVTLRCSPKSGHDTVSWYQQALGQGPQFIFQYYEEEERQRGNFPDRFSGHQFPNYSSELNVNALLLGDSALYLCASSRLGAEAFFGQGTRLTVV.